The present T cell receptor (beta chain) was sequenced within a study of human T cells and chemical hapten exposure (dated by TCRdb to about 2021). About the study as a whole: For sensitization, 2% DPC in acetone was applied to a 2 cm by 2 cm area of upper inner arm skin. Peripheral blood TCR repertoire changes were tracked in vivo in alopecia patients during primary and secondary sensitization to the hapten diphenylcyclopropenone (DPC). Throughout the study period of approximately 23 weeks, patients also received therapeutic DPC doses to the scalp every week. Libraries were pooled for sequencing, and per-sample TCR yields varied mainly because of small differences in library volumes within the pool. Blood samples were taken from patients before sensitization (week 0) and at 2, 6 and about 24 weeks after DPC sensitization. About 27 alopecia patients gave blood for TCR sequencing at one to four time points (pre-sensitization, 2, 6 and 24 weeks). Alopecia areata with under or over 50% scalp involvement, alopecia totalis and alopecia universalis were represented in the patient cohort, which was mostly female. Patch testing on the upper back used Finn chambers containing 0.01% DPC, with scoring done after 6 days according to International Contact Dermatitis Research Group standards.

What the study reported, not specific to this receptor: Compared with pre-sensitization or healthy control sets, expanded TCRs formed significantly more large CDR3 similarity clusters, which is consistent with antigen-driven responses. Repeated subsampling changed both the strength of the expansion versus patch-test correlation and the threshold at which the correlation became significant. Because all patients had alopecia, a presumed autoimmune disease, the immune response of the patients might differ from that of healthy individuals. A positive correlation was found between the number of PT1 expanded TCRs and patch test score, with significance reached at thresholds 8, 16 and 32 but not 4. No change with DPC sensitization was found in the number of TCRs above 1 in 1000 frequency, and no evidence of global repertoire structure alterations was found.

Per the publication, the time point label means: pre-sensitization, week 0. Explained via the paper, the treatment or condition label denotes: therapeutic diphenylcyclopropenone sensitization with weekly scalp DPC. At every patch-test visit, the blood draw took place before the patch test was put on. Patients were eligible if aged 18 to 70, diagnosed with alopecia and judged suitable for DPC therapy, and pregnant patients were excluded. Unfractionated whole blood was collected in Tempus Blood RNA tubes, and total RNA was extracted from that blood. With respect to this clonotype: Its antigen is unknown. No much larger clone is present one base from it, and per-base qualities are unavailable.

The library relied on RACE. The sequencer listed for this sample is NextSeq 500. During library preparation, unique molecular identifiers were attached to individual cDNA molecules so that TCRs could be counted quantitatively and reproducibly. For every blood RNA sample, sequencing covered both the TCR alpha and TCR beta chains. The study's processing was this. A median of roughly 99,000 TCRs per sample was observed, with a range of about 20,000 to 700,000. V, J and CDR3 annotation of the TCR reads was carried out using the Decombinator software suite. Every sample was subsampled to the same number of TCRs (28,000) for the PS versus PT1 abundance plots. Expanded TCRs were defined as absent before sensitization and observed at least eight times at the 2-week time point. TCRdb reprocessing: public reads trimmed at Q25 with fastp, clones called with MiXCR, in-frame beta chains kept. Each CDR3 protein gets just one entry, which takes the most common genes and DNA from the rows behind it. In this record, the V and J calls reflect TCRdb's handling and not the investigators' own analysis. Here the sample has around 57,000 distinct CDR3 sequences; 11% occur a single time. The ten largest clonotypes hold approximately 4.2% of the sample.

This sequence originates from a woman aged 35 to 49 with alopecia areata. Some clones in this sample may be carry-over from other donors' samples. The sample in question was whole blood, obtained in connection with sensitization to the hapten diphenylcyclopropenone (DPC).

At the DNA level, the sequence is TGTGCCAGCAGCTTAAGGCAGACACCCTCTGGGGCCAACGTCCTGACTTTC. The resulting protein is CASSLRQTPSGANVLTF. The V and J segments used are TRBV11-2 and TRBJ2-6; the D gene cannot be named for sure. Reading the germline V gene gives CDR1 SGHAT and CDR2 FQNNGV. The trim is 2 bases for V and 0 bases for J, with a gap of 11 bases between the germline ends. From the cysteine up to the phenylalanine, the CDR3 has a length of 17 residues. Only CDR3 DNA remains: 51 bases, in frame from the first base.